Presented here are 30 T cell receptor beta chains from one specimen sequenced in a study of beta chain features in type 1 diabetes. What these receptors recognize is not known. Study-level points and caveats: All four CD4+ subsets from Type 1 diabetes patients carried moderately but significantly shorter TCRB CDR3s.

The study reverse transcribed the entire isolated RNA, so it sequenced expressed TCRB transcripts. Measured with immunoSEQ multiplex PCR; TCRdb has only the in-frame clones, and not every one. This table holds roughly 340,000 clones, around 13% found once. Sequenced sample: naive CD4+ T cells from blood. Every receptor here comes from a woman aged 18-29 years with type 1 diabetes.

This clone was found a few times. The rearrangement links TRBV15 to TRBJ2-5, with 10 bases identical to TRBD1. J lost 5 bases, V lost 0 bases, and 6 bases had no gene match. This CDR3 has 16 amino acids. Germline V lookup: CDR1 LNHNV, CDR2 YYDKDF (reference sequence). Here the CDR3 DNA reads TGTGCCACCAGCAGAGAGTGGGGACAGGGGTGGGAGACCCAGTACTTC. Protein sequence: CATSREWGQGWETQYF.

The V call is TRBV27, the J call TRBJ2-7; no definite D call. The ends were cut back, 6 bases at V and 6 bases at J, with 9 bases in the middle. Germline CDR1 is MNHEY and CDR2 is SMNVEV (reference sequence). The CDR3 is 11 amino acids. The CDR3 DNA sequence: TGTGCCAGCAGAGCAGCGAGCGAGCAGTACTTC. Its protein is CASRAASEQYF.

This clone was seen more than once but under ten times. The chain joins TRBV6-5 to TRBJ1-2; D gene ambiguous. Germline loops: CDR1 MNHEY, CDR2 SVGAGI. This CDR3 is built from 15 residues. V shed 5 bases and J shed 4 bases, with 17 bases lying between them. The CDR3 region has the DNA TGTGCCAGCAGTACTAGGTTATCCCACCTCTATGGCTACACCTTC. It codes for CASSTRLSHLYGYTF.

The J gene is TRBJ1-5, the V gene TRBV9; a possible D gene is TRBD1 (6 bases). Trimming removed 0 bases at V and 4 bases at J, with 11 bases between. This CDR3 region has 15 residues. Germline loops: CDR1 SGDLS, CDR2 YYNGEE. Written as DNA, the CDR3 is TGTGCCAGCAGCGTAGATATAGGGACAAATCAGCCCCAGCATTTT. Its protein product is CASSVDIGTNQPQHF.

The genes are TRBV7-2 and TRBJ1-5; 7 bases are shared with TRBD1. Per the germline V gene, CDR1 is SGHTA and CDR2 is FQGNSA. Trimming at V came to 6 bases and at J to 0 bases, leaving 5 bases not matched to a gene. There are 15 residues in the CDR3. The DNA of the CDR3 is TGTGCCAGCAGAGGGGGCGTGAATAGCAATCAGCCCCAGCATTTT. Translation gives CASRGGVNSNQPQHF.

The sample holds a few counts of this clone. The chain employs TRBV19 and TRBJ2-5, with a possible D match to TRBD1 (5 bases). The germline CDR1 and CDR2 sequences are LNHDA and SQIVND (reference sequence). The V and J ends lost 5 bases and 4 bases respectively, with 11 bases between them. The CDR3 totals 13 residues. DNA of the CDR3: TGTGCCAGTAGTGTCCAGGGTAGAGAGACCCAGTACTTC. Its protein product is CASSVQGRETQYF.

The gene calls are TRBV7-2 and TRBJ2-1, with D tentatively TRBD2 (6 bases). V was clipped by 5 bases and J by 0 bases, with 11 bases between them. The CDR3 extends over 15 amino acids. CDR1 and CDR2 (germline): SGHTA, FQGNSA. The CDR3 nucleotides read TGTGCCAGCAGCCGGGAGACTAGCTCCTACAATGAGCAGTTCTTC. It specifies CASSRETSSYNEQFF.

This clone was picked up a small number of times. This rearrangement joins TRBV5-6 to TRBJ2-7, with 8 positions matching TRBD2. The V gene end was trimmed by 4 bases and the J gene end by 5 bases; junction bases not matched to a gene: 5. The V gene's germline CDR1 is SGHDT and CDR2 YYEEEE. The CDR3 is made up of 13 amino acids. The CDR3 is CASSLAGGDEQYF. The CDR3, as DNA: TGTGCCAGCAGCCTTGCGGGGGGCGACGAGCAGTACTTC. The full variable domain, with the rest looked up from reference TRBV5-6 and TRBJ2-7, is DAGVTQSPTHLIKTRGQQVTLRCSPKSGHDTVSWYQQALGQGPQFIFQYYEEEERQRGNFPDRFSGHQFPNYSSELNVNALLLGDSALYLCASSLAGGDEQYFGPGTRLTVT.

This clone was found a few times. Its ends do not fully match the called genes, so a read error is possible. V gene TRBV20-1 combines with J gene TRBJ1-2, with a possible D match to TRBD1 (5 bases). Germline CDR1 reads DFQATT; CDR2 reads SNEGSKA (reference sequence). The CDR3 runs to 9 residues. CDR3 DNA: TGCAGTGCTGTCAGGGTGTATGCCTTC. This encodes CSAVRVYAF.

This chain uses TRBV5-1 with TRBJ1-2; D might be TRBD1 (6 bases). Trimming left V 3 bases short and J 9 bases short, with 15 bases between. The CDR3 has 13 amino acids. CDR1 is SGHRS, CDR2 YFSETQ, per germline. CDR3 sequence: CASSSGTSNRYTF. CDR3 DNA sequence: TGCGCCAGCAGCTCCGGGACAAGCAACCGCTACACCTTC.

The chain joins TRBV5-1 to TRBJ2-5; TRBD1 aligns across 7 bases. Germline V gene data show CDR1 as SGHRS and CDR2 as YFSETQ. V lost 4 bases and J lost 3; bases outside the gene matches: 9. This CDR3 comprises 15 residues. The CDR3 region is CASSLRQGDKETQYF. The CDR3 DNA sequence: TGCGCCAGCAGCCTCCGACAGGGAGACAAAGAGACCCAGTACTTC.

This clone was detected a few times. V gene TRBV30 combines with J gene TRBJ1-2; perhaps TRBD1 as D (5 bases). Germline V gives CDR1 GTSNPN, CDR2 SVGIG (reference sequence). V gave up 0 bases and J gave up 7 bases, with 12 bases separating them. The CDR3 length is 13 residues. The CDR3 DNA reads TGTGCCTGGAGTGTACAGGCTGTCGTTGGCTACACCTTC. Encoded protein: CAWSVQAVVGYTF.

CDR3: CASSPEHHSYEQYF. CDR3 bases: TGTGCCAGCTCACCAGAACATCACTCCTACGAGCAGTACTTC. The genes are TRBV18 and TRBJ2-7, with D hard to call. The CDR3 is made up of 14 amino acids. V was pared by 2 bases and J by 0 bases, with 8 bases between. CDR1 is KGHSH and CDR2 is LQKENI in the germline V gene.

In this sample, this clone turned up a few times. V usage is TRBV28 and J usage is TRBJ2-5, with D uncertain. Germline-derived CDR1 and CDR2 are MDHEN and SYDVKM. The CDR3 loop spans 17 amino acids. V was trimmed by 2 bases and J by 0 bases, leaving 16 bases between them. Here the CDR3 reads CASSLAKWLGYQETQYF. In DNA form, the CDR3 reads TGTGCCAGCAGTTTAGCTAAGTGGCTAGGTTACCAAGAGACCCAGTACTTC. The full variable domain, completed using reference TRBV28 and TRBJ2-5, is DVKVTQSSRYLVKRTGEKVFLECVQDMDHENMFWYRQDPGLGLRLIYFSYDVKMKEKGDIPEGYSVSREKKERFSLILESASTNQTSMYLCASSLAKWLGYQETQYFGPGTRLLVL.

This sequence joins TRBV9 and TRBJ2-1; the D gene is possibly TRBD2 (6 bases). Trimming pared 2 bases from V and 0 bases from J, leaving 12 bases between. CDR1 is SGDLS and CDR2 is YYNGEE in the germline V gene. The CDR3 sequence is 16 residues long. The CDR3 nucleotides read TGTGCCAGCAGCGTTGGCGGGGCTAGCTCCTACAATGAGCAGTTCTTC. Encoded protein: CASSVGGASSYNEQFF.

The CDR3 protein is CAWSVLLAGGEQFF. CDR3 coding DNA: TGTGCCTGGAGTGTACTTTTAGCGGGAGGTGAGCAGTTCTTC. V usage is TRBV30 and J usage is TRBJ2-1, with TRBD2 identical over 10 bases. The CDR3 is 14 amino acids. The V and J ends lost 0 bases and 9 bases, in that order; junction bases with no gene match: 5. The germline gives CDR1 GTSNPN, CDR2 SVGIG (reference sequence).

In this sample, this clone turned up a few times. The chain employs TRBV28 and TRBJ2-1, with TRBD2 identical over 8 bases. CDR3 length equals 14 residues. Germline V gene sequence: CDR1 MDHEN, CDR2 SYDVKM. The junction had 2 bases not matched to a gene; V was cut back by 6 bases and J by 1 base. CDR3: CASRSGGSYNEQFF. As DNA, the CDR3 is TGTGCCAGCAGAAGCGGGGGATCCTACAATGAGCAGTTCTTC. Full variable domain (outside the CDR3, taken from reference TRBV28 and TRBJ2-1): DVKVTQSSRYLVKRTGEKVFLECVQDMDHENMFWYRQDPGLGLRLIYFSYDVKMKEKGDIPEGYSVSREKKERFSLILESASTNQTSMYLCASRSGGSYNEQFFGPGTRLTVL.

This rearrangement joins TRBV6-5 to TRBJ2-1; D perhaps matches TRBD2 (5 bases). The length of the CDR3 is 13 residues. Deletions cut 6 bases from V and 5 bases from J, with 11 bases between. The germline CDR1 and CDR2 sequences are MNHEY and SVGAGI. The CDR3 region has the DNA TGTGCCAGCAGGTTCGGGGTCAACAATGAGCAGTTCTTC. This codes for CASRFGVNNEQFF.

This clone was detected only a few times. The CDR3 region is CASSMGQNTGELFF. The CDR3 DNA sequence: TGTGCCAGTAGTATGGGACAAAACACCGGGGAGCTGTTTTTT. This sequence joins TRBV19 and TRBJ2-2, with D perhaps TRBD1 (6 bases). The germline gives CDR1 LNHDA, CDR2 SQIVND (reference sequence). CDR3 length equals 14 residues. V was clipped by 3 bases and J by 2 bases, with 7 bases between them.

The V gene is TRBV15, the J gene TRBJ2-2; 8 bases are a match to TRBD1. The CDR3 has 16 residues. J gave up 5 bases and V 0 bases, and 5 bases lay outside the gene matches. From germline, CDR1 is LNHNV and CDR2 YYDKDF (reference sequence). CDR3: CATSRDPDRVTGELFF. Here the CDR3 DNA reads TGTGCCACCAGCAGAGATCCGGACAGGGTGACCGGGGAGCTGTTTTTT.

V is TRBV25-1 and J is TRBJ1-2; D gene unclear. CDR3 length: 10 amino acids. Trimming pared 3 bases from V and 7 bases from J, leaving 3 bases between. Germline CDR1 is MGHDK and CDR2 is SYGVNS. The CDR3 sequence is CASSDGGYTF. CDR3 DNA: TGTGCCAGCAGTGACGGTGGCTACACCTTC.

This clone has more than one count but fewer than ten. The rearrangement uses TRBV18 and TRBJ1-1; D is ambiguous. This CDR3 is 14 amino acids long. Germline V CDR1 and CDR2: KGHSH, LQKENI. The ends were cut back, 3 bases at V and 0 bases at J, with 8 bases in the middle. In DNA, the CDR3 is TGTGCCAGCTCACCCACAGAATTGAACACTGAAGCTTTCTTT. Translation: CASSPTELNTEAFF.

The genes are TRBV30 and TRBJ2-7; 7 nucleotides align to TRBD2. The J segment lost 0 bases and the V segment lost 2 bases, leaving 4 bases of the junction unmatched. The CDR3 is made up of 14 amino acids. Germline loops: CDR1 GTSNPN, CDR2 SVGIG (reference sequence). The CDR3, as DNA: TGTGCCTGGAGTATCGGGGGGACCTCCTACGAGCAGTACTTC. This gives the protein CAWSIGGTSYEQYF.

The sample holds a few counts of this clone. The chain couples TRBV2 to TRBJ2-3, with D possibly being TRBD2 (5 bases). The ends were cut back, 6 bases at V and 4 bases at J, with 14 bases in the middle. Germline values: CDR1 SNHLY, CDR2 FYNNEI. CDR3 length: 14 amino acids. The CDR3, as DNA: TGTGCCAGCAGCGTCGGGAATCGGGCAGATACGCAGTATTTT. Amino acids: CASSVGNRADTQYF.

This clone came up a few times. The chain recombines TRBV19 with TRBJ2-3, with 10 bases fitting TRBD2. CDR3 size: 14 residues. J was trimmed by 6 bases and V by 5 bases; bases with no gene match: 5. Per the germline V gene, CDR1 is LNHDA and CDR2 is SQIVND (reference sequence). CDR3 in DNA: TGTGCCAGTAGTGGACTAGCGGTTTTGGATACGCAGTATTTT. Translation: CASSGLAVLDTQYF.

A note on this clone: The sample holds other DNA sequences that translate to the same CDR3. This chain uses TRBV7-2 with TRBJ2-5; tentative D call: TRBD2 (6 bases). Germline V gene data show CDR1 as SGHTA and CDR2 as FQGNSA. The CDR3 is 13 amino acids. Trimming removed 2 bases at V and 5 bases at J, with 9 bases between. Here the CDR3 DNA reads TGTGCCAGCAGCTTACCTGGGGGGGAGACCCAGTACTTC. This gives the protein CASSLPGGETQYF.

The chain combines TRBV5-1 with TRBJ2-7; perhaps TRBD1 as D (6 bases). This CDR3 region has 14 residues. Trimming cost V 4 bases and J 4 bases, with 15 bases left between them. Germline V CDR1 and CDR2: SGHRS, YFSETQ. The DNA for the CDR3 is TGCGCCAGCAGCCCCGGGGACATCGGTTACGAGCAGTACTTC. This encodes CASSPGDIGYEQYF.

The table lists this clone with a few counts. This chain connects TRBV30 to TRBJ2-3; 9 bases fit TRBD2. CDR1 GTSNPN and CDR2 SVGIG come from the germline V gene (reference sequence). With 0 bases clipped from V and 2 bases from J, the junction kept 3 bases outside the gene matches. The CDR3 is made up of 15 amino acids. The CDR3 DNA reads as TGTGCCTGGAGTGTAACTAGCGGGCTCACAGATACGCAGTATTTT. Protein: CAWSVTSGLTDTQYF.

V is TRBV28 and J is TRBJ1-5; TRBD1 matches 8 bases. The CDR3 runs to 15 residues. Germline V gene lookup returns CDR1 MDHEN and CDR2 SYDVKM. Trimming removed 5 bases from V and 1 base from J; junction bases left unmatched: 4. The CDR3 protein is CASSGQGWSNQPQHF. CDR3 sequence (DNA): TGTGCCAGCAGTGGACAGGGCTGGAGCAATCAGCCCCAGCATTTT. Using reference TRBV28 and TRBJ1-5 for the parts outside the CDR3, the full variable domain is DVKVTQSSRYLVKRTGEKVFLECVQDMDHENMFWYRQDPGLGLRLIYFSYDVKMKEKGDIPEGYSVSREKKERFSLILESASTNQTSMYLCASSGQGWSNQPQHFGDGTRLSIL.

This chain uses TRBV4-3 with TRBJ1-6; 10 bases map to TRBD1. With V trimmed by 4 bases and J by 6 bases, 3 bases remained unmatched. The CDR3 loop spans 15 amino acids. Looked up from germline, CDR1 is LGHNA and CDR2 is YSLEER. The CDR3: CASSRGTGVNSPLHF. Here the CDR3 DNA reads TGCGCCAGCAGCCGAGGGACAGGGGTTAATTCACCCCTCCACTTT.